This TCR beta chain came from a study of T cell responses to AZD1222 COVID-19 vaccine. Study-wide points: Just a handful of people given AZD1222 tested seropositive at baseline. Spike-specific TCR breadth and depth were elevated following two AZD1222 doses.

This CDR3 has 14 amino acids. In germline, CDR1 is SGDLS, CDR2 YYNGEE. Trimming removed 4 bases at V and 2 bases at J, with 12 bases between. Data came from immunoSEQ multiplex PCR; TCRdb stores just in-frame clones and leaves some out. The sample consists of 90,000 to 140,000 clones, around 76% of them appearing once. A remark on this clone: The antigen remains undetermined.

The input for sequencing was peripheral blood, taken on day 0 of AZD1222 vaccination. V and J are TRBV9 and TRBJ1-2; no clear D. The receptor was isolated from an adult in good health. This CDR3 reads CASSQGRKNYGYTF. DNA for the CDR3: TGTGCCAGCAGCCAAGGACGGAAAAACTATGGCTACACCTTC.